Sequencing of this TCR beta chain was carried out in a study of PD-L1 blockade in urothelial cancer. About the research overall: Between 0 and 3 prior chemotherapy regimens had been given to patients. Timepoints chosen for blood analysis were 3 weeks (second dose) and 6 weeks after treatment start.

Time point in this sample: peripheral blood 6 weeks after treatment start. Into every PCR, synthetic TCR analog templates were spiked. TCRdb's copy holds only in-frame clones and misses some; the assay was immunoSEQ multiplex PCR. This table has some 120,000 clones, 75% to 95% appearing once. The J segment lost 2 bases and the V segment lost 7 bases, leaving 4 bases of the junction unmatched. Germline-derived CDR1 and CDR2 are SGHRS and YFSETQ. CDR3 length: 13 residues. Sequencing used PBMCs, obtained around atezolizumab (anti-PD-L1) treatment. This sequence originates from a man between 60 and 75 years old with urothelial cancer. This rearrangement joins TRBV5-1 to TRBJ1-1; TRBD1 matches at 8 bases. The CDR3 loop is CASSTGGNTEAFF. CDR3 nucleotides: TGCGCCAGCTCCACAGGGGGTAACACTGAAGCTTTCTTT. The whole variable domain, remainder taken from reference TRBV5-1 and TRBJ1-1, is KAGVTQTPRYLIKTRGQQVTLSCSPISGHRSVSWYQQTPGQGLQFLFEYFSETQRNKGNFPGRFSGRQFSNSRSEMNVSTLELGDSALYLCASSTGGNTEAFFGQGTRLTVV.